Following are 3 T cell receptor beta chains from one sample sequenced in a study of blood T cell repertoires in COVID-19. The table came from immunoSEQ multiplex PCR; TCRdb's copy has only in-frame clones and leaves some out. The repertoire holds a few hundred thousand clones, roughly 86% seen once, with 2.1% in the top ten. Material for sequencing was peripheral blood. Receptors were obtained from a woman aged 25 to 45 who had recovered from COVID-19.

The chain couples TRBV3-1 (or the pseudogene TRBV3-2) to TRBJ1-1, with TRBD1 matching 9 bases. The CDR3 is 17 residues long. CDR1 and CDR2 from the germline V gene are LGHDT and YNNKEL (reference sequence). V trimming: 2 bases; J trimming: 5 bases; junction bases outside the gene matches: 12. CDR3 residues: CASSQSEPGQGRTEAFF. Written as DNA, the CDR3 is TGTGCCAGCAGCCAATCCGAGCCGGGACAGGGAAGGACTGAAGCTTTCTTT.

The chain recombines TRBV5-3 with TRBJ2-3; a weak D match, TRBD1 (6 bases). TRBV5-3 falls under the ORF class, with uncertain function. The length of the CDR3 is 17 residues. V lost 3 bases to trimming and J lost 0 bases, with 17 bases between them. This CDR3 reads CARSSTRAGVSTDTQYF. The DNA of the CDR3 is TGTGCCAGAAGCTCAACCCGGGCAGGGGTTAGCACAGATACGCAGTATTTT.

The chain joins TRBV15 to TRBJ2-7; D might be TRBD2 (6 bases). Germline CDR1 and CDR2: LNHNV and YYDKDF (reference sequence). Trimming left V 0 bases short and J 4 bases short, with 10 bases between. CDR3 length equals 14 residues. CDR3 protein: CATSREGGGYEQYF. In nucleotides, the CDR3 is TGTGCCACCAGCAGAGAGGGGGGAGGTTACGAGCAGTACTTC.